This paragraph covers one T cell receptor (beta chain) sequence. Profiling relied on immunoSEQ multiplex PCR, and the TCRdb table lists in-frame clones only, not all of them. The sample yields under 300,000 clones, about nine tenths seen once. The data were taken from a study of blood T cell repertoires in COVID-19. Whole-study context: Sources were T cells, B-cell-depleted T cells, or PBMCs; the material itself was cDNA or gDNA.

Those enrolled, adults aged about 18 to 89 years, came from around 24 US areas. Sequencing used PBMCs or T cells enriched from blood (not recorded which). The TCR was taken from a woman aged 35 to 49 with acute COVID-19.

The CDR3, as DNA: TGTGCCACCAGTGACCCAGGACAGGGAAATGAAAAACTGTTTTTT. Protein product: CATSDPGQGNEKLFF. This sequence joins TRBV24-1 and TRBJ1-4; 8 nucleotides match TRBD1. J was trimmed by 5 bases and V by 4 bases; bases with no gene match: 5. The CDR3 totals 15 residues. Germline V lookup: CDR1 KGHDR, CDR2 SFDVKD.